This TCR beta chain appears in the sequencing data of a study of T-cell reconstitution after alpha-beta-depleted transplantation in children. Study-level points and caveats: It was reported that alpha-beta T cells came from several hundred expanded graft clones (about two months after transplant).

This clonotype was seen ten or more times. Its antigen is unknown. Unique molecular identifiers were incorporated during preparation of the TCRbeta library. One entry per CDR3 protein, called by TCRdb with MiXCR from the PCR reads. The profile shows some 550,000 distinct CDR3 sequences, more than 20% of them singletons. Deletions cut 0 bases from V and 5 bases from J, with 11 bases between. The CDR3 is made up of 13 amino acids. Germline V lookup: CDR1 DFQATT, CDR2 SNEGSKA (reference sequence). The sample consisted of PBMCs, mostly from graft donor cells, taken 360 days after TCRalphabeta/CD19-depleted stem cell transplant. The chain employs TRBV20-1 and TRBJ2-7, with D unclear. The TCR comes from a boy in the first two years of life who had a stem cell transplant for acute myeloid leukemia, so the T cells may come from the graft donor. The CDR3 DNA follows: TGCAGTGCTAGAGATGCAGGTTGGAACGAGCAGTACGTC. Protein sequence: CSARDAGWNEQYV.